This T cell receptor beta chain was recorded in a study of shared clonotypes between healthy human individuals. Between the trimmed V and J ends, which lost 5 bases and 4 bases, there was a span of 11 bases. In germline, CDR1 is LNHDA, CDR2 SQIVND (reference sequence). The CDR3 extends over 13 amino acids. Here immunoSEQ multiplex PCR was the method, and the copy in TCRdb shows in-frame clones only, minus some. The sample lists 760,000 or so clones, 90% to 98% seen once, with about 0.25% in the top ten. CD45RO negativity and positive selection for CCR7 defined naive CD8 cells, a population that excluded terminally differentiated effector memory CD45RA+ cells.

Sample: naive CD8+ T cells sorted from blood. The sequence derives from a man younger than 45 in good health. J is TRBJ1-1 and V is TRBV19; maybe TRBD1 (6 bases). Written as DNA, the CDR3 is TGTGCCAGTAGTCAAACAGGGTTCACTGAAGCTTTCTTT. Translating it yields CASSQTGFTEAFF.